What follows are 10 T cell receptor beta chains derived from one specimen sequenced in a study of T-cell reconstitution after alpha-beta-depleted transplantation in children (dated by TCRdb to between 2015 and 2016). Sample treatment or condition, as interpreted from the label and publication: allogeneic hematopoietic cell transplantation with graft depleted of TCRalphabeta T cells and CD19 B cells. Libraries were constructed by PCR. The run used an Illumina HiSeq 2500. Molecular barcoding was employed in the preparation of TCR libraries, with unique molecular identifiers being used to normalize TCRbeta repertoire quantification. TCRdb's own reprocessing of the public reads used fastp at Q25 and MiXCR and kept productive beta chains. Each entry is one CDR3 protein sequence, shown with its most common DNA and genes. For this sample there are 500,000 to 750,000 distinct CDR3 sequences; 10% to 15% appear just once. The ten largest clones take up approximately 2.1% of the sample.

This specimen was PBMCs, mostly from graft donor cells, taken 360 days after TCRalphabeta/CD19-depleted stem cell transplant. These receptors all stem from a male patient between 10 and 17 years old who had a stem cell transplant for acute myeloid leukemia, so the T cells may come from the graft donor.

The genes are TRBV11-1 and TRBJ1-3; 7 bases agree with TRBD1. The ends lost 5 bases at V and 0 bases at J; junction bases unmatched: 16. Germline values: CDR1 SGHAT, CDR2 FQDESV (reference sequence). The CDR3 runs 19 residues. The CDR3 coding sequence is TGTGCCAGCAGCCCTCGCCGGGTATACGGACAGGTCTCTGGAAACACCATATATTTT. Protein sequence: CASSPRRVYGQVSGNTIYF.

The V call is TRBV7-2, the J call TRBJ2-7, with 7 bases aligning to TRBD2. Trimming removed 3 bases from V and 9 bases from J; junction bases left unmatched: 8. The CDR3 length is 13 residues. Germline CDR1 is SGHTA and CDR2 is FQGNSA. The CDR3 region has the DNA TGTGCCAGCAGCTTGGGCGAACCGGGGGGGCAGTACTTC. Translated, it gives CASSLGEPGGQYF.

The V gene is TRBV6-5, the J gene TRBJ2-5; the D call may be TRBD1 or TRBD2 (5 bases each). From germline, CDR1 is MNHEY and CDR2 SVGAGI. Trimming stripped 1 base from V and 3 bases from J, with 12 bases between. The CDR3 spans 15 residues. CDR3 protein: CASSYLGRSKETQYF. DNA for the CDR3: TGTGCCAGCAGTTACTTGGGACGTTCGAAAGAGACCCAGTACTTC.

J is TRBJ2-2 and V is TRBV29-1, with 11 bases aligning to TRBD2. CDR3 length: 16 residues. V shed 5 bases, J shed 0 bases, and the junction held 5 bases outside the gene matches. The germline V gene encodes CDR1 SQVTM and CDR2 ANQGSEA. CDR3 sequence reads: CSVLAGGPPNTGELFF. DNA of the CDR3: TGCAGCGTTCTAGCGGGAGGCCCCCCGAACACCGGGGAGCTGTTTTTT.

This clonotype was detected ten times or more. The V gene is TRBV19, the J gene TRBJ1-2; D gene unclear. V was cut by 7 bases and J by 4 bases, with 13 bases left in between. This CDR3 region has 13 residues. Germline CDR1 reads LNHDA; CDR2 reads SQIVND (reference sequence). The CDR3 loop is CASTRVGGYGYTF. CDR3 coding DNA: TGTGCCAGTACCCGAGTGGGTGGCTATGGCTACACCTTC.

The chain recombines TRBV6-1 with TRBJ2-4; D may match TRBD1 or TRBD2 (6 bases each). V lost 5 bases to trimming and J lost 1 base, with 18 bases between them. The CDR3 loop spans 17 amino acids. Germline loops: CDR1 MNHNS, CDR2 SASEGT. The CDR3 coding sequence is TGTGCCAGCAGTCGGAACCCAGGGGCGGGGGCCAAAAACATTCAGTACTTC. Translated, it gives CASSRNPGAGAKNIQYF.

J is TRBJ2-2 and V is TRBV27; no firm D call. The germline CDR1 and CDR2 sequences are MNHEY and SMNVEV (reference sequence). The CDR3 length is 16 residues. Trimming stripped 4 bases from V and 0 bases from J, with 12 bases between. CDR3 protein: CASSSVVYANTGELFF. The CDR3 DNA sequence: TGTGCCAGCAGTTCAGTAGTGTACGCGAACACCGGGGAGCTGTTTTTT.

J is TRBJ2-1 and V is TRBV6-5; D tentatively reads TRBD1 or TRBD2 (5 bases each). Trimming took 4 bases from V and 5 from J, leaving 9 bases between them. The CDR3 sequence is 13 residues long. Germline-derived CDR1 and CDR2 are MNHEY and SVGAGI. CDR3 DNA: TGTGCCAGCAGTTTGGGACGGCACAATGAGCAGTTCTTC. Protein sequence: CASSLGRHNEQFF.

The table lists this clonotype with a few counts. CDR3 region: CASSWPFRGIYEQYF. CDR3 sequence (DNA): TGCGCCAGCAGTTGGCCCTTCCGGGGAATCTACGAGCAGTACTTC. The chain uses TRBV5-1 and TRBJ2-7; D perhaps matches TRBD2 (5 bases). The germline V gene encodes CDR1 SGHRS and CDR2 YFSETQ. The CDR3 sequence is 15 residues long. Between the trimmed V and J ends, which lost 5 bases and 3 bases, there was a span of 18 bases.

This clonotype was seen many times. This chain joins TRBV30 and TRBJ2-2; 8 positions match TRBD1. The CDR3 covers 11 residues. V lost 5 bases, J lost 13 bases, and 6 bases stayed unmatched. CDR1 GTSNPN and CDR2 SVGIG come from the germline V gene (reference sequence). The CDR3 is CAWDGQGVLFF. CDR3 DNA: TGTGCCTGGGATGGACAGGGTGTGCTGTTTTTT.